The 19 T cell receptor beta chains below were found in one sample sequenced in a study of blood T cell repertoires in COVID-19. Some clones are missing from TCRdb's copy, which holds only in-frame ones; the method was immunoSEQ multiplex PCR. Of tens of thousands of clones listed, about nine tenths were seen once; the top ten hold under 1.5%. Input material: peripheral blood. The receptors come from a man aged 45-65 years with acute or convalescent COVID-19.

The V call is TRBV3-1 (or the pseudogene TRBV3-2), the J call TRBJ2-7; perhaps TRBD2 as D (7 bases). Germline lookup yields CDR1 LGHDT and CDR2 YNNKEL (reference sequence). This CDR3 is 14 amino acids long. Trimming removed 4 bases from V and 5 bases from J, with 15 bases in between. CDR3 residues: CASSLGGGIHEQYV. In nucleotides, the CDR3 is TGTGCCAGCAGCCTAGGGGGAGGGATCCACGAGCAGTACGTC.

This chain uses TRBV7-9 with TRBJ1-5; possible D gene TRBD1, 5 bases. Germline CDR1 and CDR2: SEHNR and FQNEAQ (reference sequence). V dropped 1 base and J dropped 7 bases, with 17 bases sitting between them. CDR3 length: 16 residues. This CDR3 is CASSLVSGSGGQPQHF. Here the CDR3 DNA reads TGTGCCAGCAGCTTAGTTTCAGGGTCGGGAGGACAGCCCCAGCATTTT.

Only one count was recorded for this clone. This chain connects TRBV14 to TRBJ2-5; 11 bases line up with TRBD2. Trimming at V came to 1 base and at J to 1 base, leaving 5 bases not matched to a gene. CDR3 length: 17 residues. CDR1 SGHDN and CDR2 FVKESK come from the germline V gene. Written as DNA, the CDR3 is TGTGCCAGCAGCCAAGTGTTTACTAGCGGGAGCCAAGAGACCCAGTACTTC. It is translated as CASSQVFTSGSQETQYF.

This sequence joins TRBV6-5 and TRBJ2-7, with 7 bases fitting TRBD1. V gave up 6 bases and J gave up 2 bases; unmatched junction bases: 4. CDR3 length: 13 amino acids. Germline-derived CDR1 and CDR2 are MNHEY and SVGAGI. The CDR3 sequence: CASRRTGTYEQYV. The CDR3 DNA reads TGTGCCAGCAGGAGGACAGGAACCTACGAGCAGTACGTC.

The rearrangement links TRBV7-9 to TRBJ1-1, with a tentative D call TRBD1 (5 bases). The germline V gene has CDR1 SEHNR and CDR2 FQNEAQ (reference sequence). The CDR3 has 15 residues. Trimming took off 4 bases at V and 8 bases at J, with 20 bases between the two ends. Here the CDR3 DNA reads TGTGCCAGCAGCTCTAAGGGGCTTCGGGCCCCCGAAGCTTTCTTT. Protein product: CASSSKGLRAPEAFF.

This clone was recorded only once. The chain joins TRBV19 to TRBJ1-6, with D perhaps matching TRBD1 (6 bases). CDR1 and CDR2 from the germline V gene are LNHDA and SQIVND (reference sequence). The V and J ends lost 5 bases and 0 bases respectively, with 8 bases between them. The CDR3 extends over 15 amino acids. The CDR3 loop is CASSSTGSYNSPLHF. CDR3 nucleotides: TGTGCCAGTAGTTCGACAGGCTCCTATAATTCACCCCTCCACTTT.

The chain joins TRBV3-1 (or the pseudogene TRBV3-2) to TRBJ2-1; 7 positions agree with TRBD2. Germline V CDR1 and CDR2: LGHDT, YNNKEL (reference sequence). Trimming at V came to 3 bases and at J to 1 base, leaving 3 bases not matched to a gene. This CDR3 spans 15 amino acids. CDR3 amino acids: CASSQQGGSYNEQFF. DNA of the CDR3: TGTGCCAGCAGCCAGCAGGGAGGGTCCTACAATGAGCAGTTCTTC.

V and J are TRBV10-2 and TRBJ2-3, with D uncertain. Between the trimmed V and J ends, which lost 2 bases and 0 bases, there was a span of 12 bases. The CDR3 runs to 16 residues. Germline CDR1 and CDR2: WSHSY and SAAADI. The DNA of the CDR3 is TGCGCCAGCAGTGAGAGGTTACTACCGAGCACAGATACGCAGTATTTT. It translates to CASSERLLPSTDTQYF.

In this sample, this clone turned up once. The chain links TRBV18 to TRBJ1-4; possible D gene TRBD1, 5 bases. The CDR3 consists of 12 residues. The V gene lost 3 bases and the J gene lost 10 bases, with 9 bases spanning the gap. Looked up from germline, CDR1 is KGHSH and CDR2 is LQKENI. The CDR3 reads CASSPGQGKLFF. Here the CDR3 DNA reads TGTGCCAGCTCACCGGGGCAGGGAAAACTGTTTTTT.

CDR3 in DNA: TGTGCCAGCAGCGTAACGACTAGGTACACAGATACGCAGTATTTT. Protein sequence: CASSVTTRYTDTQYF. The chain is built from TRBV9 and TRBJ2-3, with D possibly TRBD2 on 6 matching bases. The germline V gene encodes CDR1 SGDLS and CDR2 YYNGEE. Trimming removed 1 base at V and 2 bases at J, with 11 bases between. The CDR3 runs 15 residues. The full variable domain, in which reference TRBV9 and TRBJ2-3 provide the parts outside the CDR3, is DSGVTQTPKHLITATGQRVTLRCSPRSGDLSVYWYQQSLDQGLQFLIQYYNGEERAKGNILERFSAQQFPDLHSELNLSSLELGDSALYFCASSVTTRYTDTQYFGPGTRLTVL.

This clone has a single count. CDR3 in amino acids: CASSVVAGGKDYGYTF. The CDR3 DNA follows: TGTGCCAGCAGCGTAGTAGCAGGGGGAAAGGACTATGGCTACACCTTC. The genes are TRBV9 and TRBJ1-2; TRBD1 agrees at 7 bases. From germline, CDR1 is SGDLS and CDR2 YYNGEE. V was clipped by 0 bases and J by 3 bases; unmatched bases: 8. This CDR3 has 16 amino acids.

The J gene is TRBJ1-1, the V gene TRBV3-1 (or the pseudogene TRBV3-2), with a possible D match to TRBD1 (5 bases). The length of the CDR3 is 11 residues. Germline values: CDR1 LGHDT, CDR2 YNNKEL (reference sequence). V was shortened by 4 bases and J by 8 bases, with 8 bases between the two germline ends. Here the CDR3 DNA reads TGTGCCAGCAGCCGTGGGGGGGAAGCTTTCTTT. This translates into CASSRGGEAFF.

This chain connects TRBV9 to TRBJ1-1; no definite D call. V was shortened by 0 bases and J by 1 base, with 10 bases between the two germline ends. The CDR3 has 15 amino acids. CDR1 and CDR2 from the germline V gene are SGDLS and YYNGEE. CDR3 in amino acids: CASSVDPGGNTEAFF. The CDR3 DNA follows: TGTGCCAGCAGCGTAGATCCCGGAGGGAACACTGAAGCTTTCTTT.

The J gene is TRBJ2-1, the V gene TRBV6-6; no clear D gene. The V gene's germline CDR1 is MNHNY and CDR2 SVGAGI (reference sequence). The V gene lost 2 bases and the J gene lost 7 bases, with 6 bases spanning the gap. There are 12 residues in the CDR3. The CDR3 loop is CASSYGRNEQFF. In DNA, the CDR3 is TGTGCCAGCAGTTACGGGCGTAATGAGCAGTTCTTC.

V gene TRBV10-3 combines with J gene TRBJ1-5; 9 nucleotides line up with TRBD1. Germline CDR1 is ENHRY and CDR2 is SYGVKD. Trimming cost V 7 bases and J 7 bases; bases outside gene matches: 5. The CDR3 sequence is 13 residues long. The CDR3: CAITGGTGQPQHF. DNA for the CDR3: TGTGCCATCACGGGGGGGACAGGGCAGCCCCAGCATTTT.

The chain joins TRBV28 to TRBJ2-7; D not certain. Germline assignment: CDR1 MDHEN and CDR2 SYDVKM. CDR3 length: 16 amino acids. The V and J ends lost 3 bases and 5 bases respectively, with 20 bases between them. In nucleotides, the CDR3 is TGTGCCAGCAGTTTGTGGATCGAGCCGCCTGACAACGAGCAGTACTTC. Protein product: CASSLWIEPPDNEQYF.

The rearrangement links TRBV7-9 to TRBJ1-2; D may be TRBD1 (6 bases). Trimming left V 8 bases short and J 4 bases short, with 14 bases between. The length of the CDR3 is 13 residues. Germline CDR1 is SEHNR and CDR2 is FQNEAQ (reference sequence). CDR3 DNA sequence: TGTGCCAGCGCAGGGGACCTGGCCTATGGCTACACCTTC. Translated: CASAGDLAYGYTF.

The CDR3 sequence is CASSPTGATEKLFF. The CDR3 DNA follows: TGTGCCAGCAGCCCGACAGGGGCCACTGAAAAACTGTTTTTT. The V gene is TRBV7-9, the J gene TRBJ1-4, with TRBD1 identical over 8 bases. The CDR3 runs 14 residues. Germline CDR1 reads SEHNR; CDR2 reads FQNEAQ (reference sequence). V lost 5 bases, J lost 7 bases, and 6 bases stayed unmatched. Filled out from reference TRBV7-9 and TRBJ1-4, the complete variable domain reads DTGVSQNPRHKITKRGQNVTFRCDPISEHNRLYWYRQTLGQGPEFLTYFQNEAQLEKSRLLSDRFSAERPKGSFSTLEIQRTEQGDSAMYLCASSPTGATEKLFFGSGTQLSVL.

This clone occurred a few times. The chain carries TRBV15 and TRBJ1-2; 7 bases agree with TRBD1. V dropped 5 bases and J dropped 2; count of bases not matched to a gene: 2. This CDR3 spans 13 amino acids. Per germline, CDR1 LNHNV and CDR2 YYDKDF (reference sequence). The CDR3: CATSWDRNYGYTF. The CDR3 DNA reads TGTGCCACCAGCTGGGACAGAAACTATGGCTACACCTTC.